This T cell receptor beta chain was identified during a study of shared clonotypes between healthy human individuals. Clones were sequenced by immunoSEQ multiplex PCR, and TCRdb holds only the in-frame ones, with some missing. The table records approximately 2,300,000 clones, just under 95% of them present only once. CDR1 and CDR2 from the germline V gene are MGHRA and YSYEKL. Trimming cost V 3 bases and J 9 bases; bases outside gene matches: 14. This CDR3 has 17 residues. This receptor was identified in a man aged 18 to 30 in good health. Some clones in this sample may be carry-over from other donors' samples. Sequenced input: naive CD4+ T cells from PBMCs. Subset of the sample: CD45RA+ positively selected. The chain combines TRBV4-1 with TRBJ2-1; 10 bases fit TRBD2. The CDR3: CASSQGLAGVYGAEQFF. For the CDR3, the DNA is TGCGCCAGCAGCCAGGGCCTAGCGGGAGTTTATGGGGCTGAGCAGTTCTTC.